This TCR beta chain originates from a study of blood T cell repertoires in COVID-19. Study details: Acute and convalescent COVID-19 samples came from the United States, Italy and Spain. Sources were T cells, B-cell-depleted T cells, or PBMCs; the material itself was cDNA or gDNA.

Per the authors' pipeline: Amplified reference gene primers provided the basis for estimating nucleated cell counts. Sequencing was performed with immunoSEQ multiplex PCR; in TCRdb, only in-frame clones are kept and a portion is missing. V, J and clone size reflect that table, while D and trimming were determined from the DNA. This sample carries 20,000 to 25,000 clones, 85% to 90% of them seen once, and the ten largest clones take approximately 3.8%. Germline CDR1 and CDR2: SGHRS and YFSETQ. The V gene lost 0 bases and the J gene lost 3 bases, with 9 bases spanning the gap. This CDR3 contains 14 residues.

This receptor was taken from a man aged 45-60 years with active COVID-19. The chain has TRBV5-1 and TRBJ1-1; D is undetermined. Input material: peripheral blood. In nucleotides, the CDR3 is TGCGCCAGCAGCTTGGAGGCGGATTACACTGAAGCTTTCTTT. Amino acids: CASSLEADYTEAFF. The variable domain in full, with the rest retrieved from reference TRBV5-1 and TRBJ1-1, is KAGVTQTPRYLIKTRGQQVTLSCSPISGHRSVSWYQQTPGQGLQFLFEYFSETQRNKGNFPGRFSGRQFSNSRSEMNVSTLELGDSALYLCASSLEADYTEAFFGQGTRLTVV.